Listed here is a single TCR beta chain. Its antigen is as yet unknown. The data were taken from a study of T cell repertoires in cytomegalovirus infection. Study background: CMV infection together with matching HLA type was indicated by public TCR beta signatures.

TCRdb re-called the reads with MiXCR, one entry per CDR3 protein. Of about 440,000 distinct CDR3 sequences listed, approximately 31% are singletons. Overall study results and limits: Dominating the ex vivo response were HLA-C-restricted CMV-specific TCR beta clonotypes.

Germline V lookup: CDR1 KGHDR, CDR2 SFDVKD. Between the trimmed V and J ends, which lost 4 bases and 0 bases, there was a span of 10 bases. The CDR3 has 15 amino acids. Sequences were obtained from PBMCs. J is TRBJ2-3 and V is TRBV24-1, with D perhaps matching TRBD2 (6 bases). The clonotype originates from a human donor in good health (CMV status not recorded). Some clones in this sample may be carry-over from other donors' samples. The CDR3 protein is CATSDPGTSTDTQYF. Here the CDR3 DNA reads TGTGCCACCAGTGACCCCGGGACTAGCACAGATACGCAGTATTTT.